Listed below are T cell receptor beta chains from one sample, sequenced in a study of vaccination effects on CD4 cells after COVID-19. These receptors' targets are unknown. Produced via immunoSEQ multiplex PCR; TCRdb's table is partial and in-frame only. The sample includes tens of thousands of clones, about 72% of them seen just once. This specimen consisted of CD4+ T cells from PBMCs cultured without peptide, obtained before COVID-19 vaccination. The origin of the receptors is a human donor who had a prior SARS-CoV-2 infection. The CDR3 runs from the conserved cysteine through the conserved F or W. A D gene is named only where the DNA matches it firmly. Clone size is not always given. Where it is, it says once, few, many or a class for expanded clones.

. TRBJ2-6 . TRBV7-3 CASSWDRASGANVLTF TGTGCCAGCAGCTGGGACCGTGCCTCTGGGGCCAACGTCCTGACTTTC
TRBD2 TRBJ2-1 . TRBV2 CASSVQRGGTEQFF TGTGCCAGCAGTGTACAGCGGGGGGGCACTGAGCAGTTCTTC
. TRBJ1-2 . TRBV6-4 CASSDSPPAPNYGYTF TGTGCCAGCAGTGACTCCCCGCCCGCCCCTAACTATGGCTACACCTTC
. TRBJ1-1 . TRBV6-2/TRBV6-3 CASSYSSGKLDTEAFF TGTGCCAGCAGTTACTCATCAGGGAAATTGGACACTGAAGCTTTCTTT
TRBD2 TRBJ2-7 . TRBV5-1 CASSGLGLAGDEQYF TGCGCCAGCTCGGGACTGGGACTAGCGGGGGACGAGCAGTACTTC
. TRBJ1-2 once TRBV6-6 CASNTLGLQRGYTF TGTGCCAGCAATACACTGGGGCTGCAGAGAGGCTACACCTTC
TRBD2 TRBJ2-7 once TRBV11-2 CASSPTSGGPASYEQYF TGTGCCAGCAGCCCGACTAGCGGAGGCCCTGCTTCCTACGAGCAGTACTTC
. TRBJ2-7 few TRBV20-1 CSASNTRQQYF TGCAGTGCTAGTAACACGAGACAGCAGTACTTC
TRBD2 TRBJ2-7 few TRBV10-3 CAISESGGGKQYF TGTGCCATCAGTGAGTCCGGCGGGGGTAAACAGTACTTC
. TRBJ1-2 once TRBV7-8 CASSDYSGLEAAGYTF TGTGCCAGCAGCGACTATTCAGGGCTCGAAGCGGCTGGCTACACCTTC
. TRBJ2-3 once TRBV12-2 CASRQSSGKDTRYF TGTGCAAGTCGCCAGTCTAGCGGGAAAGATACGCGGTATTTT
. TRBJ1-6 . TRBV5-1 CASSALGGYNSPLHF TGCGCCAGCAGCGCCCTGGGGGGGTATAATTCACCCCTCCACTTT